A single sample gave rise to the 4 T cell receptor beta chains below, sequenced in a study of read filtering for tumor transcriptome and immune sequencing. This library used 300 to 450 ng RNA and molecular barcoded adaptors spanning alpha/delta and beta/gamma chains. One entry per CDR3 protein results from TCRdb running MiXCR on the reads. The sample includes about 47,000 distinct CDR3 sequences, about 12% of them seen just once. The sequenced material came from a population of CD138-negative cells sorted from bone marrow. The receptor set was obtained from a donor over 35 with multiple myeloma.

The sample holds one count of this clonotype. This CDR3 is missing its conserved last phenylalanine or tryptophan, likely due to a read error. Because the CDR3's place on the DNA is in doubt, the DNA is left out and the CDR3 is given as listed by TCRdb. The genes are TRBV24-1 and TRBJ2-1; the table gives TRBD1 as D, unverified against the DNA. The CDR3 spans 15 residues, counting both ends. In germline, CDR1 is KGHDR, CDR2 SFDVKD. CDR3 protein: CATSESGSRRNEQLC.

This clonotype was observed a few times. This could be a read error, since a much larger clone is one nucleotide away. The CDR3 here is CSARGHMNTEAFF. CDR3 nucleotides: TGCAGCGCTAGGGGACATATGAACACTGAAGCTTTCTTT. The chain is built from TRBV29-1 and TRBJ1-1; D perhaps matches TRBD1 (6 bases). Germline V gene lookup returns CDR1 SQVTM and CDR2 ANQGSEA. Trimming shortened V by 7 bases and J by 0 bases, and 12 bases separated the two germline ends. This CDR3 has 13 amino acids.

This clonotype was detected many times. The chain links TRBV27 to TRBJ1-1, with unresolved D. There are 13 residues in the CDR3. Germline V lookup: CDR1 MNHEY, CDR2 SMNVEV (reference sequence). Trimming shortened V by 5 bases and J by 6 bases, and 13 bases separated the two germline ends. DNA for the CDR3: TGTGCCAGCAGTGGCCCCGGGAGGGCTGAAGCTTTCTTT. Its protein product is CASSGPGRAEAFF.

This clonotype was counted at least ten times. The chain combines TRBV10-1 with TRBJ2-1, with D tentatively TRBD2 (5 bases). The V and J ends lost 3 bases and 10 bases respectively, with 10 bases between them. CDR1 is WNHNN and CDR2 is SYGVQD in the germline V gene (reference sequence). The CDR3 contains 12 residues. CDR3 sequence reads: CASSDAGEEQFF. CDR3 nucleotide sequence: TGCGCCAGCAGTGACGCCGGGGAAGAGCAGTTCTTC.